A selection of T cell receptor beta chains follows, all from one sample in a study of blood T cell repertoires in COVID-19. Profiled with immunoSEQ multiplex PCR; TCRdb holds only in-frame clones, not every one. Here the sample spans more than 250,000 clones, about 80% being singletons. The sequencing sample was made of peripheral blood. Receptor source: a human donor in a cohort sampled during active COVID-19. Each CDR3 is given with its conserved first and last residue. Fields, in order: J gene, D gene, V gene, CDR3 protein. A D gene is named only where the DNA matches it firmly.

J: TRBJ2-7
D: TRBD1
V: TRBV19
CDR3: CASSFRTGELFEQYF

J: TRBJ2-7
D: NA
V: TRBV28
CDR3: CASSSGYEQYF

J: TRBJ2-1
D: TRBD2
V: TRBV7-3
CDR3: CASSSSAGVRRNEQFF

J: TRBJ2-1
D: NA
V: TRBV7-2
CDR3: CASSSQGSDDEQFF

J: TRBJ2-7
D: NA
V: TRBV5-1
CDR3: CASSLEGMEQYF

J: TRBJ2-1
D: NA
V: TRBV5-6
CDR3: CASSLELGSGAYNEQFF

J: TRBJ1-1
D: TRBD1
V: TRBV11-2
CDR3: CASSNRQGNTEAFF

J: TRBJ2-1
D: NA
V: TRBV14
CDR3: CASSQDLSSYNEQFF

J: TRBJ2-5
D: NA
V: TRBV5-6
CDR3: CASSLMAGRQETQYF

J: TRBJ2-1
D: TRBD2
V: TRBV6-2/TRBV6-3
CDR3: CASSPAAGGNEQFF

J: TRBJ2-1
D: NA
V: TRBV6-2/TRBV6-3
CDR3: CASSTRLGNEQFF

J: TRBJ2-6
D: NA
V: TRBV27
CDR3: CASSLYRPSGANVLTF

J: TRBJ2-5
D: NA
V: TRBV10-2
CDR3: CASSGGAETQYF

J: TRBJ2-1
D: TRBD2
V: TRBV5-1
CDR3: CASSLSTSGAYFNEQFF

J: TRBJ1-1
D: TRBD1
V: TRBV6-5
CDR3: CASRRTGPNTEAFF

J: TRBJ2-2
D: NA
V: TRBV18
CDR3: CASSPPSRTGELFF

J: TRBJ1-2
D: TRBD1
V: TRBV3-1/TRBV3-2
CDR3: CASSQFGQGNYGYTF

J: TRBJ1-1
D: NA
V: TRBV6-4
CDR3: CASSLTLQGEAFF

J: TRBJ2-7
D: TRBD1
V: TRBV2
CDR3: CANKLTGTYEQYF

J: TRBJ1-2
D: NA
V: TRBV6-6
CDR3: CAVKQAGRGVDGYTF

J: TRBJ2-5
D: TRBD2
V: TRBV3-1/TRBV3-2
CDR3: CASSAGLAGGGGLKTQYF

J: TRBJ2-7
D: NA
V: TRBV28
CDR3: CASEQGLHEQYF